Each of the 13 T cell receptor beta chains below was sequenced from the same sample in a study of graft-versus-host responses after intestinal transplantation. Measured with immunoSEQ multiplex PCR; TCRdb has only the in-frame clones, and not every one. The sample lists more than 10,000 clones; approximately 84% were seen once. This specimen consisted of PBMCs, obtained about 300 days after intestinal transplant. These receptors originate from a human patient who received an intestinal transplant, so some T cells may come from the graft donor.

The V gene is TRBV11-2, the J gene TRBJ2-1; D ambiguous. CDR1 is SGHAT and CDR2 is FQNNGV in the germline V gene. The CDR3 runs 14 residues. V lost 4 bases to trimming and J lost 7 bases, with 14 bases between them. The CDR3 DNA is TGTGCCAGCAGCTCATACAAAAGACAAAATGAGCAGTTCTTC. Its protein product is CASSSYKRQNEQFF.

The rearrangement links TRBV25-1 to TRBJ2-1, with TRBD2 matching over 10 bases. Germline V CDR1 and CDR2: MGHDK, SYGVNS. This CDR3 comprises 14 residues. J gave up 6 bases and V 6 bases, and 5 bases lay outside the gene matches. In DNA, the CDR3 is TGTGCCAGCAGCGCAGGACTAGCGGTCAATGAGCAGTTCTTC. Its translation: CASSAGLAVNEQFF.

The chain carries TRBV7-6 and TRBJ2-3; tentative D call: TRBD2 (6 bases). V shed 5 bases and J shed 6 bases, with 21 bases lying between them. Looked up from germline, CDR1 is SGHVS and CDR2 is FNYEAQ. This CDR3 region has 16 residues. The CDR3 region is CASSPWAAGGADTQYF. CDR3 coding DNA: TGTGCCAGCAGCCCTTGGGCGGCCGGAGGGGCGGATACGCAGTATTTT.

This clone was counted once. The J gene is TRBJ1-1, the V gene TRBV27; D is ambiguous. Trimming shortened V by 0 bases and J by 3 bases, and 5 bases separated the two germline ends. The CDR3 totals 13 residues. CDR1 is MNHEY, CDR2 SMNVEV, per germline (reference sequence). The CDR3 DNA reads as TGTGCCAGCAGTTTATCAAAGGACACTGAAGCTTTCTTT. Protein sequence: CASSLSKDTEAFF.

The gene calls are TRBV28 and TRBJ2-6, with D maybe TRBD1 (6 bases). The germline gives CDR1 MDHEN, CDR2 SYDVKM. V was shortened by 7 bases and J by 0 bases, with 22 bases between the two germline ends. This CDR3 region has 19 residues. CDR3 sequence (DNA): TGTGCCAGCACCTTTGGGGGCTGGCGGGCTTTCTCTGGGGCCAACGTCCTGACTTTC. This sequence encodes CASTFGGWRAFSGANVLTF.

The V and J genes are TRBV28 and TRBJ2-3, with TRBD1 identical over 7 bases. Germline V gene lookup returns CDR1 MDHEN and CDR2 SYDVKM. The J segment lost 14 bases and the V segment lost 5 bases, leaving 13 bases of the junction unmatched. This CDR3 has 13 residues. CDR3 coding DNA: TGTGCCAGCAGTCCGTTAGCACAGGGGCCGTCGTATTTT. Translation gives CASSPLAQGPSYF.

V gene TRBV15 combines with J gene TRBJ2-2, with D possibly matching TRBD1 (5 bases). The CDR3 has 15 residues. V lost 0 bases and J 7 bases, leaving 12 bases between the germline ends. Germline V gene data show CDR1 as LNHNV and CDR2 as YYDKDF (reference sequence). CDR3 protein: CATSREALQGGELFF. The CDR3 region has the DNA TGTGCCACCAGCAGAGAAGCGCTCCAGGGCGGGGAGCTGTTTTTT.

The rearrangement joins TRBV6-5 to TRBJ2-7; TRBD1 might be the D (5 bases). Germline assignment: CDR1 MNHEY and CDR2 SVGAGI. CDR3 length equals 15 residues. With 6 bases removed from V and 5 bases from J, the gap between germline ends came to 20 bases. The CDR3 protein is CASRPRQLTFHEQYF. The CDR3 region has the DNA TGTGCCAGCAGACCACGACAGCTTACATTCCACGAGCAGTACTTC.

The chain employs TRBV10-1 and TRBJ2-4; the D call may be TRBD1 or TRBD2 (5 bases each). The V and J ends lost 3 bases and 6 bases respectively, with 9 bases between them. The CDR3 is 13 residues long. Germline V CDR1 and CDR2: WNHNN, SYGVQD (reference sequence). CDR3 bases: TGCGCCAGCAGTGAAGAGGGGCCAAACATTCAGTACTTC. Protein sequence: CASSEEGPNIQYF.

This clone was seen a few times. The chain employs TRBV5-6 and TRBJ2-7; TRBD2 aligns across 7 bases. Losses at the gene ends were 4 bases for V and 1 base for J; bases not matched to a gene: 5. The CDR3 consists of 14 residues. In germline, CDR1 is SGHDT, CDR2 YYEEEE. CDR3 residues: CASSPGLGSYEQYF. The CDR3 nucleotides are TGTGCCAGCAGCCCCGGACTAGGGTCCTACGAGCAGTACTTC.

The chain is built from TRBV28 and TRBJ1-3, with D maybe TRBD1 (5 bases). This CDR3 is built from 18 residues. Germline V lookup: CDR1 MDHEN, CDR2 SYDVKM. Trimming cost V 8 bases and J 1 base, with 24 bases left between them. CDR3 coding DNA: TGTGCCAGCGCTCCGCGGGGCTTGAAGGGGTTTTCTGGAAACACCATATATTTT. Translating gives CASAPRGLKGFSGNTIYF.

The chain employs TRBV28 and TRBJ1-3, with D perhaps TRBD1 (6 bases). With 6 bases removed from V and 5 bases from J, the gap between germline ends came to 20 bases. Germline V gives CDR1 MDHEN, CDR2 SYDVKM. This CDR3 has 16 amino acids. CDR3 sequence: CASSLLRGAIRNTIYF. The CDR3 DNA reads as TGTGCCAGCAGCTTGTTGCGGGGGGCGATTCGAAACACCATATATTTT.

V and J are TRBV19 and TRBJ2-3; 7 bases line up with TRBD1. The V gene's germline CDR1 is LNHDA and CDR2 SQIVND (reference sequence). There are 14 residues in the CDR3. Unmatched junction bases numbered 2, after V lost 5 bases and J lost 0 bases. CDR3 nucleotides: TGTGCCAGTAGTTACAGGGGAAGCACAGATACGCAGTATTTT. Amino acid sequence: CASSYRGSTDTQYF.